These T cell receptor beta chains were read from a single sample in a study of blood T cell repertoires in COVID-19. Here immunoSEQ multiplex PCR was the method, and the copy in TCRdb shows in-frame clones only, minus some. Here the sample spans tens of thousands of clones, around 83% being singletons. Sequencing was carried out using peripheral blood. Receptors were obtained from a human donor in a cohort sampled during active COVID-19. The CDR3 runs from the conserved cysteine through the conserved F or W. D genes are given only for firm matches. The size of a clone is reported for some rows only, either as once, few or many, or as a class for expanded clones.

TRBD1,TRBV4-2,TRBJ1-2,-,TGTGCCAGCAGCCAAGATCCAACAGGGGAGGATTATGGCTACACCTTC,CASSQDPTGEDYGYTF
-,TRBV6-6,TRBJ2-1,once,TGTGCCAGCAGTTCGTTCCAGGGCAATGAGCAGTTCTTC,CASSSFQGNEQFF
TRBD2,TRBV30,TRBJ2-1,-,TGTGCCTGGAGTGAGGGGACTAGCGGATACAATGAGCAGTTCTTC,CAWSEGTSGYNEQFF
TRBD1,TRBV19,TRBJ1-6,-,TGTGCCAGTAGTATAATGGGGGGAACAGGGGCGAATTCACCCCTCCACTTT,CASSIMGGTGANSPLHF
TRBD1,TRBV5-1,TRBJ2-5,-,TGCGCCAGCGCCCCGGGACAGGGGGTAATCGAGACCCAGTACTTC,CASAPGQGVIETQYF
TRBD2,TRBV7-9,TRBJ2-7,once,TGTGCCAGCAGTTACATGGGGGGGGCCTACGAGCAGTACTTC,CASSYMGGAYEQYF
-,TRBV7-2,TRBJ2-7,-,TGTGCCAGCAGCCCCGGACAGATAGCCTCCTACGAGCAGTACTTC,CASSPGQIASYEQYF
TRBD1,TRBV7-9,TRBJ1-1,-,TGTGCCAGCAGCTCCGCCGGGACAGGTCGGGGGTACACTGAAGCTTTCTTT,CASSSAGTGRGYTEAFF
TRBD1,TRBV28,TRBJ1-2,-,TGTGCCAGCAGGCTCCTTTTGGGACAGGGAACTGGCTACACCTTC,CASRLLLGQGTGYTF
-,TRBV7-3,TRBJ2-2,once,TGTGCCAGCAGCTTGGAAATCGGCGGCACCGGGGAGCTGTTTTTT,CASSLEIGGTGELFF
TRBD1,TRBV5-4,TRBJ2-5,once,TGTGCCAGCAGTAAGACACGACAGGGGCGAGGGGAGACCCAGTACTTC,CASSKTRQGRGETQYF
-,TRBV5-4,TRBJ2-7,-,TGTGCCAGCAGTTCAACAGGTTACGAGCAGTACTTC,CASSSTGYEQYF
TRBD1,TRBV20-1,TRBJ1-1,-,TGCAGTGCAAGTTCCGGGACAGGGGTTTTCGATGAAGCTTTCTTT,CSASSGTGVFDEAFF
TRBD2,TRBV4-1,TRBJ2-5,-,TGCGCCAGCAGCCAACTCGGGGGGGACGAAGAGACCCAGTACTTC,CASSQLGGDEETQYF
-,TRBV4-1,TRBJ1-1,-,TGCGCCAGCAGCAAACAGGGTGGCACTGAAGCTTTCTTT,CASSKQGGTEAFF
-,TRBV6-6,TRBJ1-1,once,TGTGCCAGCTCCCCCCCGGACAGAGAAGCTTTCTTT,CASSPPDREAFF
-,TRBV19,TRBJ2-7,once,TGTGCCACCCGGGACATCGCCTACGAGCAGTACTTC,CATRDIAYEQYF
TRBD1,TRBV7-9,TRBJ1-1,-,TGTGCCAGCAGCTTAGAGAGCGGGACAGGGGTGGGTGAAGCTTTCTTT,CASSLESGTGVGEAFF
TRBD1,TRBV4-1,TRBJ1-6,-,TGCGCCAGCAGCCAAGATAGGGGGACAGGAAATTCACCCCTCCACTTT,CASSQDRGTGNSPLHF
-,TRBV27,TRBJ2-7,few,TGTGCCAGCAGTTTATCCGAGGCCTACGAGCAGTACTTC,CASSLSEAYEQYF
-,TRBV19,TRBJ1-2,-,TGTGCCAGTAGTATTCGGGGGAAAGACGGCTACACCTTC,CASSIRGKDGYTF
-,TRBV4-1,TRBJ2-1,-,TGCGCCAGTCAGGACTATTTAGGCAATGAGCAGTTCTTC,CASQDYLGNEQFF
-,TRBV6-5,TRBJ2-7,-,TGTGCCAGCAGCCCAACACAAGGGGCAGCCGGCGAGCAGTACTTC,CASSPTQGAAGEQYF
TRBD1,TRBV28,TRBJ1-5,-,TGTGCCAGCAGTTCCCCGACAGGGGGAATTCAGCCCCAGCATTTT,CASSSPTGGIQPQHF
TRBD1,TRBV6-5,TRBJ1-1,-,TGTGCCAGCAGTCCCCCGGGGACAGTCTTGAGATGTTTCTTT,CASSPPGTVLRCFF
TRBD1,TRBV6-2/TRBV6-3,TRBJ2-7,-,TGTGCCAGCAGTCTCGGACAGGGATACGAGCAGTACTTC,CASSLGQGYEQYF
TRBD1,TRBV4-2,TRBJ2-7,-,TGTGCCAGCAGCCAATGGGTAGGAGACAGGGCTAACGAGCAGTACTTC,CASSQWVGDRANEQYF
-,TRBV7-2,TRBJ2-7,-,TGTGCCAGCAGCTTAGAGCGAGGCGGCCGAGGCGAGCAGTACTTC,CASSLERGGRGEQYF
TRBD1,TRBV5-8,TRBJ1-1,few,TGTGCCAGCAGCTTCGAGACAGGGGGTCTGAACACTGAAGCTTTCTTT,CASSFETGGLNTEAFF
TRBD2,TRBV9,TRBJ2-7,-,TGTGCCAGCAGCGTAGGCCCGGGACTAGCGGGATACTCCTACGAGCAGTACTTC,CASSVGPGLAGYSYEQYF
TRBD2,TRBV19,TRBJ2-5,-,TGTGCCAGTAGTCCCAGACTAGCGGGGGGGCGGGTCCTAGAGACCCAGTACTTC,CASSPRLAGGRVLETQYF
-,TRBV28,TRBJ1-2,-,TGTGCCAGCAGTCCCCGCAGGGATGGCGCTGGCTACACCTTC,CASSPRRDGAGYTF
-,TRBV15,TRBJ2-5,-,TGTGCCACCACGATTAGTTACGGGGACCAAGAGACCCAGTACTTC,CATTISYGDQETQYF
TRBD2,TRBV29-1,TRBJ2-5,-,TGCAGCGACTTGTTGGCGGGAGGATGGGAGACCCAGTACTTC,CSDLLAGGWETQYF
-,TRBV28,TRBJ1-3,-,TGTGCCAGCAGTTTATCGGCTCAGGGCAAAGACACCATATATTTT,CASSLSAQGKDTIYF
TRBD2,TRBV10-3,TRBJ2-2,-,TGTGCCATCAGTGAGCAAAAGAGGGGCCGCGGGGGAACCGGGGAGCTGTTTTTT,CAISEQKRGRGGTGELFF
TRBD2,TRBV18,TRBJ2-1,-,TGTGCCAGCTCACCTAGCGGGACTAGTAATGAGCAGTTCTTC,CASSPSGTSNEQFF
-,TRBV10-2,TRBJ2-1,few,TGCGCCAGCAGGAAAAGTGGGTCCGGGACCTACAATGAGCAGTTCTTC,CASRKSGSGTYNEQFF
TRBD1,TRBV5-1,TRBJ1-2,-,TGCGCCAGCAGCTTGGCTTTTAGACAGGGCGTTCACTATGGCTACACCTTC,CASSLAFRQGVHYGYTF
-,TRBV10-2,TRBJ1-4,-,TGCGCCAGCAGTACACGCACAACTAATGAAAAACTGTTTTTT,CASSTRTTNEKLFF
-,TRBV5-1,TRBJ2-6,-,TGCGCCAGCAGCTTCTTGGACACCGCAGGGGCCAACGTCCTGACTTTC,CASSFLDTAGANVLTF
TRBD2,TRBV2,TRBJ2-5,-,TGTGCCAGCAGGGGGACTAGCGGGTTCGGGCAAGAGACCCAGTACTTC,CASRGTSGFGQETQYF
-,TRBV19,TRBJ1-2,-,TGTGCCAGTAGTATCGGGGACACTCTAAACTATGGCTACACCTTC,CASSIGDTLNYGYTF
TRBD1,TRBV28,TRBJ1-1,-,TGTGCCAGCAGTTTCGGGTTCGGGACAGGGCGGACGAACACTGAAGCTTTCTTT,CASSFGFGTGRTNTEAFF
-,TRBV5-5,TRBJ2-5,-,TGTGCCAGCAGCTTCGGGGGATCCGAAGAGACCCAGTACTTC,CASSFGGSEETQYF
-,TRBV18,TRBJ1-4,few,TGTGCCAGCTCACCGCAGGGTCGCAATGAAAAACTGTTTTTT,CASSPQGRNEKLFF
TRBD2,TRBV5-1,TRBJ2-3,-,TGCGCCAGCAGCTTGACTAGCGGTGTCGCAGATACGCAGTATTTT,CASSLTSGVADTQYF
TRBD1,TRBV9,TRBJ1-2,-,TGTGCCAGCAGCGGATCACAGGGGGTGAATGGCTACACCTTC,CASSGSQGVNGYTF
TRBD2,TRBV27,TRBJ2-7,-,TGTGCCAGCAGTCCGGGACTAGCGGGAGGGTCCTACGAGCAGTACTTC,CASSPGLAGGSYEQYF
TRBD2,TRBV11-3,TRBJ2-1,once,TGTGCCAGCAGCCCTGGACTAGCGGGCTACAATGAGCAGTTCTTC,CASSPGLAGYNEQFF
TRBD1,TRBV5-1,TRBJ1-2,once,TGCGCCAGCAGCTTATTAATAGAGGGGGCAAGTTATGGCTACACCTTC,CASSLLIEGASYGYTF
TRBD1,TRBV5-4,TRBJ2-3,-,TGTGCCAGCAGCTTGGACAGGGGTTATACAGATACGCAGTATTTT,CASSLDRGYTDTQYF
TRBD2,TRBV28,TRBJ2-5,-,TGTGCCAGCGGCGACCGGGAGGGGAGAGAGACCCAGTACTTC,CASGDREGRETQYF
-,TRBV19,TRBJ1-6,once,TGTGCCACCCAGGATGCAAGAAATTCACCCCTCCACTTT,CATQDARNSPLHF
-,TRBV6-5,TRBJ1-6,-,TGTGCCAGCAAAAGGGGCCAGGGGAATTCACCCCTCCACTTT,CASKRGQGNSPLHF
TRBD2,TRBV5-1,TRBJ2-3,once,TGCGCCAGCAGCCACCTCCTACTAGCGGGGGTAGTCACAGATACGCAGTATTTT,CASSHLLLAGVVTDTQYF